These 30 T cell receptor beta chains share one sample of origin, sequenced in a study of graft-versus-host responses after intestinal transplantation. No antigen is known for these receptors. Sequencing used immunoSEQ multiplex PCR; TCRdb keeps in-frame clones, though not all of them. The sample carries about 61,000 clones, approximately 94% recorded once. The sample consisted of unstimulated CD4+ T cells sorted from spleen or lymph node cells, taken before transplant. Receptor source: a human donor who was the organ donor for an intestinal transplant.

The chain is built from TRBV5-6 and TRBJ2-7, with TRBD1 matching 11 bases. CDR1 and CDR2 from the germline V gene are SGHDT and YYEEEE. This CDR3 spans 15 amino acids. V gave up 4 bases and J gave up 6 bases; unmatched junction bases: 9. CDR3 in DNA: TGTGCCAGCAGCCAGAGGACAGGGGGCCGGAGCGAGCAGTACTTC. It yields the protein CASSQRTGGRSEQYF.

The chain links TRBV10-3 to TRBJ1-3, with TRBD1 matching over 10 bases. V lost 6 bases, J lost 0 bases, and 5 bases stayed unmatched. CDR1 is ENHRY and CDR2 is SYGVKD in the germline V gene. CDR3 length: 16 amino acids. Here the CDR3 reads CAISPRTGGSGNTIYF. The CDR3, as DNA: TGTGCCATCAGCCCTCGGACAGGGGGCTCTGGAAACACCATATATTTT.

This rearrangement joins TRBV19 to TRBJ2-2; the D gene is possibly TRBD1 (6 bases). Germline-derived CDR1 and CDR2 are LNHDA and SQIVND (reference sequence). Trimming shortened V by 8 bases and J by 6 bases, and 22 bases separated the two germline ends. This CDR3 contains 16 residues. CDR3 region: CASQKTLGRGPGELFF. CDR3 bases: TGTGCCAGTCAGAAGACTCTAGGCAGGGGCCCCGGGGAGCTGTTTTTT. Filled out from reference TRBV19 and TRBJ2-2, the complete variable domain reads DGGITQSPKYLFRKEGQNVTLSCEQNLNHDAMYWYRQDPGQGLRLIYYSQIVNDFQKGDIAEGYSVSREKKESFPLTVTSAQKNPTAFYLCASQKTLGRGPGELFFGEGSRLTVL.

The chain recombines TRBV2 with TRBJ1-6; the D gene is possibly TRBD1 (6 bases). The CDR3 is 16 amino acids. V lost 5 bases, J lost 0 bases, and 11 bases lay in between. Germline CDR1 reads SNHLY; CDR2 reads FYNNEI. CDR3 residues: CASSYRESSYNSPLHF. The CDR3 DNA follows: TGTGCCAGCAGTTACAGGGAGAGCTCCTATAATTCACCCCTCCACTTT.

V usage is TRBV18 and J usage is TRBJ1-3; TRBD1 might be the D (5 bases). In germline, CDR1 is KGHSH, CDR2 LQKENI. Trimming stripped 2 bases from V and 0 bases from J, with 8 bases between. The CDR3 length is 15 residues. CDR3 residues: CASSPGAFSGNTIYF. CDR3 DNA sequence: TGTGCCAGCTCACCAGGGGCCTTCTCTGGAAACACCATATATTTT.

This clone was detected a few times. In DNA, the CDR3 is TGCGCCAGCAGAGGCAGCGCGTACTCTGGAAACACCATATATTTT. Translated, it gives CASRGSAYSGNTIYF. This chain links TRBV4-1 with TRBJ1-3, with D uncertain. Germline CDR1 and CDR2: MGHRA and YSYEKL. Trimming took 6 bases from V and 0 from J, leaving 12 bases between them. The CDR3 length is 15 residues.

The V call is TRBV18, the J call TRBJ2-7; perhaps TRBD2 as D (5 bases). The length of the CDR3 is 14 residues. Trimming removed 5 bases from V and 0 bases from J, with 11 bases in between. Germline CDR1 KGHSH, CDR2 LQKENI. The DNA of the CDR3 is TGTGCCAGCTCATCAGCGGCTCCCTCCTACGAGCAGTACTTC. This codes for CASSSAAPSYEQYF.

This rearrangement joins TRBV10-3 to TRBJ2-7, with 9 bases lining up with TRBD1. The CDR3 spans 16 residues. The V gene's germline CDR1 is ENHRY and CDR2 SYGVKD. V gave up 2 bases and J gave up 6 bases; unmatched junction bases: 11. CDR3 region: CAISEPEFGTGSEQYF. The CDR3 nucleotides read TGTGCCATCAGTGAGCCCGAGTTTGGGACAGGGTCCGAGCAGTACTTC.

This rearrangement joins TRBV6-4 to TRBJ2-1, with 7 bases aligning to TRBD2. This CDR3 contains 14 residues. V was pared by 2 bases and J by 2 bases, with 0 bases of the junction left unmatched. The germline CDR1 and CDR2 sequences are MRHNA and SNTAGT. The CDR3 DNA follows: TGTGCCAGCAGTGACGGGGGGGCCTACAATGAGCAGTTCTTC. It specifies CASSDGGAYNEQFF.

This clone has more than one count but fewer than ten. The V gene is TRBV7-2, the J gene TRBJ2-1; D unresolved. Trimming removed 2 bases from V and 2 bases from J, with 1 base in between. The CDR3 spans 12 residues. In germline, CDR1 is SGHTA, CDR2 FQGNSA. This CDR3 is CASSLTYNEQFF. Here the CDR3 DNA reads TGTGCCAGCAGCTTAACCTACAATGAGCAGTTCTTC.

J is TRBJ1-2 and V is TRBV19; 8 bases map to TRBD1. Germline V gives CDR1 LNHDA, CDR2 SQIVND (reference sequence). The junction had 10 bases not matched to a gene; V was cut back by 5 bases and J by 5 bases. This CDR3 spans 15 amino acids. The CDR3: CASSPSGTGPYGYTF. Here the CDR3 DNA reads TGTGCCAGTAGTCCGAGCGGGACAGGCCCTTATGGCTACACCTTC. The full variable domain, with the rest looked up from reference TRBV19 and TRBJ1-2, is DGGITQSPKYLFRKEGQNVTLSCEQNLNHDAMYWYRQDPGQGLRLIYYSQIVNDFQKGDIAEGYSVSREKKESFPLTVTSAQKNPTAFYLCASSPSGTGPYGYTFGSGTRLTVV.

The V call is TRBV7-2, the J call TRBJ2-3; D unclear. V gave up 2 bases and J gave up 4 bases, with 7 bases separating them. Germline CDR1 is SGHTA and CDR2 is FQGNSA. The CDR3 is made up of 13 amino acids. The CDR3 DNA sequence: TGTGCCAGCAGCTTATCCACCGCAGATACGCAGTATTTT. Protein sequence: CASSLSTADTQYF.

This clone was counted once. V gene TRBV5-5 combines with J gene TRBJ1-1; TRBD1 might be the D (5 bases). The CDR3 runs to 12 residues. The germline V gene encodes CDR1 SGHKS and CDR2 YYEKEE (reference sequence). The V gene lost 4 bases and the J gene lost 7 bases, with 11 bases spanning the gap. This chain's CDR3 is CASSPGGIEAFF. Here the CDR3 DNA reads TGTGCCAGCAGCCCCGGGGGGATTGAAGCTTTCTTT.

The CDR3 DNA is TGTGCCAGCAGTTTCACAGGGCGGAATAATTCACCCCTCCACTTT. This encodes CASSFTGRNNSPLHF. The J gene is TRBJ1-6, the V gene TRBV28; the D gene is possibly TRBD1 (6 bases). Germline V CDR1 and CDR2: MDHEN, SYDVKM. Trimming left V 3 bases short and J 5 bases short, with 11 bases between. The CDR3 sequence is 15 residues long.

The J gene is TRBJ1-1, the V gene TRBV5-1, with 8 bases fitting TRBD1. Looked up from germline, CDR1 is SGHRS and CDR2 is YFSETQ. The CDR3 runs 16 residues. V gave up 4 bases and J gave up 8 bases; unmatched junction bases: 16. CDR3 in amino acids: CASSPWTGKGAREAFF. For the CDR3, the DNA is TGCGCCAGCAGCCCCTGGACAGGGAAGGGGGCTAGGGAAGCTTTCTTT.

This clone was observed once. V gene TRBV10-2 combines with J gene TRBJ2-1; 15 nucleotides align to TRBD2. The CDR3 contains 18 residues. Germline loops: CDR1 WSHSY, CDR2 SAAADI. V was clipped by 0 bases and J by 7 bases; unmatched bases: 7. The CDR3 reads CASSESTGLAGGRNEQFF. Written as DNA, the CDR3 is TGCGCCAGCAGTGAGTCTACCGGACTAGCGGGGGGGAGGAATGAGCAGTTCTTC.

The chain is built from TRBV19 and TRBJ2-1; D may be TRBD1 (5 bases). Trimming shortened V by 5 bases and J by 8 bases, and 19 bases separated the two germline ends. The CDR3 is 15 residues long. From germline, CDR1 is LNHDA and CDR2 SQIVND (reference sequence). The CDR3 reads CASSPRQFPGDEQFF. As DNA, the CDR3 is TGTGCCAGTAGTCCCAGACAGTTCCCAGGCGATGAGCAGTTCTTC.

The chain joins TRBV9 to TRBJ2-7, with D hard to call. The V end was cut by 0 bases, the J end by 6 bases, with 4 bases between. The CDR3 loop spans 11 amino acids. CDR1 is SGDLS and CDR2 is YYNGEE in the germline V gene. In DNA, the CDR3 is TGTGCCAGCAGCGTAGGGGGCGAGCAGTACTTC. Translated, it gives CASSVGGEQYF.

The rearrangement uses TRBV6-6 and TRBJ2-5, with 8 bases matching TRBD1. This CDR3 is built from 15 residues. Germline V gene data show CDR1 as MNHNY and CDR2 as SVGAGI (reference sequence). With 6 bases clipped from V and 5 bases from J, the junction kept 11 bases outside the gene matches. The CDR3 region has the DNA TGTGCCAGCAGACGGCTGTCGTCAGGGGGCGAGACCCAGTACTTC. Amino acid sequence: CASRRLSSGGETQYF.

The chain recombines TRBV6-6 with TRBJ1-4; D is uncertain. Germline values: CDR1 MNHNY, CDR2 SVGAGI (reference sequence). Between the trimmed V and J ends, which lost 2 bases and 5 bases, there was a span of 12 bases. This CDR3 is 15 amino acids long. CDR3 sequence reads: CASSYERTANEKLFF. The CDR3 DNA reads as TGTGCCAGCAGTTACGAACGAACGGCCAATGAAAAACTGTTTTTT.

This chain uses TRBV7-2 with TRBJ2-7; D is ambiguous. V lost 3 bases to trimming and J lost 3 bases, with 6 bases between them. Germline V gene sequence: CDR1 SGHTA, CDR2 FQGNSA. The CDR3 length is 12 residues. DNA for the CDR3: TGTGCCAGCAGCTTTGGTGACTACGAGCAGTACTTC. It yields the protein CASSFGDYEQYF.

V usage is TRBV11-2 and J usage is TRBJ2-5; D is perhaps TRBD2 (6 bases). Trimming removed 5 bases from V and 2 bases from J, with 12 bases in between. The germline V gene has CDR1 SGHAT and CDR2 FQNNGV. This CDR3 region has 14 residues. CDR3 nucleotides: TGTGCCAGCAGCCACCCGGGGACTCAAGAGACCCAGTACTTC. Its protein product is CASSHPGTQETQYF.

This chain joins TRBV29-1 and TRBJ2-5; no definite D call. In germline, CDR1 is SQVTM, CDR2 ANQGSEA. The V and J ends lost 4 bases and 1 base respectively, with 10 bases between them. The CDR3 extends over 13 amino acids. CDR3 bases: TGCAGCGTTGGGATGCTAGGCCAAGAGACCCAGTACTTC. Its protein product is CSVGMLGQETQYF.

The CDR3 region is CASSIQYQETQYF. CDR3 nucleotides: TGTGCCAGTAGTATACAGTACCAAGAGACCCAGTACTTC. The chain couples TRBV19 to TRBJ2-5; D uncertain. Trimming took 2 bases from V and 0 from J, leaving 4 bases between them. CDR1 LNHDA and CDR2 SQIVND come from the germline V gene (reference sequence). The CDR3 runs to 13 residues.

This chain's CDR3 is CASSYSREKLFF. The CDR3 coding sequence is TGTGCCAGCAGTTACTCGAGGGAAAAACTGTTTTTT. The chain recombines TRBV6-6 with TRBJ1-4; D unclear. CDR1 is MNHNY and CDR2 is SVGAGI in the germline V gene (reference sequence). Trimming cost V 0 bases and J 8 bases, with 4 bases left between them. The CDR3 runs 12 residues.

The rearrangement joins TRBV12-5 to TRBJ2-1; D not certain. V lost 1 base and J 3 bases, leaving 4 bases between the germline ends. Looked up from germline, CDR1 is LGHNT and CDR2 is FRNRAP. The CDR3 contains 13 residues. CDR3 sequence (DNA): TGTGCTAGTGGTTTGGCTTTCTACAATGAGCAGTTCTTC. Its translation: CASGLAFYNEQFF.

In its sample, this clone was seen once. This chain joins TRBV7-9 and TRBJ2-5; D not resolved. Between the trimmed V and J ends, which lost 1 base and 1 base, there was a span of 10 bases. The CDR3 has 15 residues. Germline V gene lookup returns CDR1 SEHNR and CDR2 FQNEAQ (reference sequence). CDR3 bases: TGTGCCAGCAGCTTAGACGGCAGCTTCCAAGAGACCCAGTACTTC. Translation: CASSLDGSFQETQYF. Based on the CDR3 plus reference TRBV7-9 and TRBJ2-5, the full variable domain is DTGVSQNPRHKITKRGQNVTFRCDPISEHNRLYWYRQTLGQGPEFLTYFQNEAQLEKSRLLSDRFSAERPKGSFSTLEIQRTEQGDSAMYLCASSLDGSFQETQYFGPGTRLLVL.

The chain joins TRBV30 to TRBJ2-1, with D hard to call. V shed 0 bases and J shed 5 bases, with 11 bases lying between them. This CDR3 is built from 14 residues. Per germline, CDR1 GTSNPN and CDR2 SVGIG (reference sequence). The DNA of the CDR3 is TGTGCCTGGAGTGTCACAACTATCAACAATGAGCAGTTCTTC. Residues: CAWSVTTINNEQFF.

The V and J genes are TRBV7-2 and TRBJ1-6, with unresolved D. The CDR3 covers 16 residues. The V gene's germline CDR1 is SGHTA and CDR2 FQGNSA. The ends were cut back, 2 bases at V and 0 bases at J, with 8 bases in the middle. As DNA, the CDR3 is TGTGCCAGCAGCTTAACCCACCACTCCTATAATTCACCCCTCCACTTT. This gives the protein CASSLTHHSYNSPLHF.

The gene calls are TRBV9 and TRBJ2-7; 10 nucleotides align to TRBD2. Trimming at V came to 3 bases and at J to 1 base, leaving 7 bases not matched to a gene. CDR1 and CDR2 from the germline V gene are SGDLS and YYNGEE. The CDR3 loop spans 16 amino acids. The CDR3 is CASSAGSGGVSYEQYF. CDR3 sequence (DNA): TGTGCCAGCAGCGCGGGCAGCGGGGGGGTATCCTACGAGCAGTACTTC.